Listed below are T cell receptor beta chains from one sample, sequenced in a study of PD-1 blockade in classical Hodgkin lymphoma. Data came from immunoSEQ multiplex PCR; TCRdb stores just in-frame clones and leaves some out. The table has 89,000 or so clones, roughly 91% seen once. The sequences come from peripheral blood mononuclear cells (PBMCs), collected before the second cycle of nivolumab. The receptors stem from a human donor with classical Hodgkin lymphoma. Both conserved end residues are part of each CDR3. The D gene is left open where the match is weak. The listing skips clone size in some rows; elsewhere it reads once, few, many or a size class.

clone size: NA; J gene: TRBJ2-7; V gene: TRBV28; D gene: TRBD2; CDR3 DNA: TGTGCCAGCAGTCCCTTGGGACTAGCGGGGCCCTTCTCCTACGAGCAGTACTTC; CDR3 protein: CASSPLGLAGPFSYEQYF
clone size: few; J gene: TRBJ1-1; V gene: TRBV5-5; D gene: NA; CDR3 DNA: TGTGCCAGCAGCTTGCGGACTGAAGCTTTCTTT; CDR3 protein: CASSLRTEAFF
clone size: NA; J gene: TRBJ1-5; V gene: TRBV6-5; D gene: NA; CDR3 DNA: TGTGCCAGCAGCTCTAGACAGCGATCCAATCAGCCCCAGCATTTT; CDR3 protein: CASSSRQRSNQPQHF
clone size: NA; J gene: TRBJ2-5; V gene: TRBV27; D gene: TRBD2; CDR3 DNA: TGTGCCAGCAGGCCACTAGCGGGAGTATTTCGTGAGACCCAGTACTTC; CDR3 protein: CASRPLAGVFRETQYF
clone size: NA; J gene: TRBJ2-1; V gene: TRBV27; D gene: NA; CDR3 DNA: TGTGCCAGCAGTTTTAGCCAAGCCTTATACAATGAGCAGTTCTTC; CDR3 protein: CASSFSQALYNEQFF
clone size: NA; J gene: TRBJ1-5; V gene: TRBV2; D gene: TRBD1; CDR3 DNA: TGTGCCAGCAGTGGGACAGGGGCAGGGAATCAGCCCCAGCATTTT; CDR3 protein: CASSGTGAGNQPQHF
clone size: NA; J gene: TRBJ2-7; V gene: TRBV6-1; D gene: NA; CDR3 DNA: TGTGCCAGCAGTGAAGGGTACGAGCAGTACTTC; CDR3 protein: CASSEGYEQYF
clone size: NA; J gene: TRBJ1-2; V gene: TRBV4-2; D gene: NA; CDR3 DNA: TGTGCCAGCAGCCAGACGGGGGTACAGGGCCAGCGTGACGATGGCTACACCTTC; CDR3 protein: CASSQTGVQGQRDDGYTF
clone size: NA; J gene: TRBJ2-7; V gene: TRBV28; D gene: NA; CDR3 DNA: TGTGCCAGCAGTTTGGTCACGAATCTCGAGCAGTACTTC; CDR3 protein: CASSLVTNLEQYF
clone size: NA; J gene: TRBJ2-1; V gene: TRBV7-9; D gene: TRBD1; CDR3 DNA: TGTGCCAGCAGAGACCGAGGGACAGGGTGGGACAATGAGCAGTTCTTC; CDR3 protein: CASRDRGTGWDNEQFF
clone size: NA; J gene: TRBJ2-7; V gene: TRBV2; D gene: NA; CDR3 DNA: TGTGCCACCAGGGGGGGACTAGGAAGATACGAGCAGTACTTC; CDR3 protein: CATRGGLGRYEQYF
clone size: NA; J gene: TRBJ2-7; V gene: TRBV7-6; D gene: NA; CDR3 DNA: TGTGCCAGCAGCTCAATTGTGGACGGGACCTACGAGCAGTACTTC; CDR3 protein: CASSSIVDGTYEQYF
clone size: NA; J gene: TRBJ1-4; V gene: TRBV25-1; D gene: NA; CDR3 DNA: TGTGCCAGCAGTGACTCTAATCAGAGGTTTCGTGAAAAACTGTTTTTT; CDR3 protein: CASSDSNQRFREKLFF
clone size: once; J gene: TRBJ2-1; V gene: TRBV28; D gene: NA; CDR3 DNA: TGTGCCAGCAGTTTACAAACTTACAATGAGCAGTTCTTC; CDR3 protein: CASSLQTYNEQFF
clone size: NA; J gene: TRBJ1-4; V gene: TRBV30; D gene: NA; CDR3 DNA: TGTGCCTGGAGCACAGGGTTTCTTAATGAAAAACTGTTTTTT; CDR3 protein: CAWSTGFLNEKLFF
clone size: NA; J gene: TRBJ2-3; V gene: TRBV11-2; D gene: TRBD2; CDR3 DNA: TGTGCCAGCAGCTTGGGGACTAGCGGGAGTACAGATACGCAGTATTTT; CDR3 protein: CASSLGTSGSTDTQYF
clone size: NA; J gene: TRBJ1-1; V gene: TRBV2; D gene: NA; CDR3 DNA: TGTGCCAGCAGTGAATTAGGTGGGAGTTTGGGCACTGAAGCTTTCTTT; CDR3 protein: CASSELGGSLGTEAFF
clone size: NA; J gene: TRBJ2-1; V gene: TRBV5-4; D gene: TRBD2; CDR3 DNA: TGTGCCAGCAGCCGAACTAGCGATATCTCCTACAATGAGCAGTTCTTC; CDR3 protein: CASSRTSDISYNEQFF
clone size: NA; J gene: TRBJ2-1; V gene: TRBV6-5; D gene: TRBD2; CDR3 DNA: TGTGCCAGCAGTTATACTAGCGGGAGATACAATGAGCAGTTCTTC; CDR3 protein: CASSYTSGRYNEQFF
clone size: NA; J gene: TRBJ2-1; V gene: TRBV4-2; D gene: TRBD2; CDR3 DNA: TGTGCCAGCAGCCAAGATGAACTAGCGGGGAATGAGCAGTTCTTC; CDR3 protein: CASSQDELAGNEQFF
clone size: once; J gene: TRBJ2-1; V gene: TRBV9; D gene: TRBD1; CDR3 DNA: TGTGCCAGCAGCGTGGGGGCGACAGGGTGGTACAATGAGCAGTTCTTC; CDR3 protein: CASSVGATGWYNEQFF
clone size: NA; J gene: TRBJ2-2; V gene: TRBV6-5; D gene: NA; CDR3 DNA: TGTGCCAGCAGTTACTCGACAGGTCTCGACACCGGGGAGCTGTTTTTT; CDR3 protein: CASSYSTGLDTGELFF
clone size: NA; J gene: TRBJ2-5; V gene: TRBV30; D gene: NA; CDR3 DNA: TGTGCCTGGACTCCAGGGGCAGAGACCCAGTACTTC; CDR3 protein: CAWTPGAETQYF
clone size: NA; J gene: TRBJ2-7; V gene: TRBV7-9; D gene: TRBD1; CDR3 DNA: TGTGCCAGCAGCCTGACAGGGCACGGGGAGCAGTACTTC; CDR3 protein: CASSLTGHGEQYF
clone size: NA; J gene: TRBJ2-1; V gene: TRBV19; D gene: TRBD1; CDR3 DNA: TGTGCCAGTAGGGACAGGAGCTCCTACAATGAGCAGTTCTTC; CDR3 protein: CASRDRSSYNEQFF
clone size: once; J gene: TRBJ2-4; V gene: TRBV5-1; D gene: NA; CDR3 DNA: TGCGCCAGCAGCTTGGAAGGTGAGGTCGCCAAAAACATTCAGTACTTC; CDR3 protein: CASSLEGEVAKNIQYF
clone size: few; J gene: TRBJ2-1; V gene: TRBV7-9; D gene: NA; CDR3 DNA: TGTGCCAGCAGCTTAGGGGGTCGGGTTATCTACAATGAGCAGTTCTTC; CDR3 protein: CASSLGGRVIYNEQFF
clone size: NA; J gene: TRBJ1-2; V gene: TRBV5-5; D gene: TRBD1; CDR3 DNA: TGTGCCAGCAGATCGGGACAGGGGGAACAGTATGGCTACACCTTC; CDR3 protein: CASRSGQGEQYGYTF
clone size: few; J gene: TRBJ1-5; V gene: TRBV4-1; D gene: NA; CDR3 DNA: TGCGCCAGCAGCCAAGATAGCAGGTACAATCAGCCCCAGCATTTT; CDR3 protein: CASSQDSRYNQPQHF
clone size: NA; J gene: TRBJ2-6; V gene: TRBV28; D gene: TRBD1; CDR3 DNA: TGTGCCAGCAGCTGGACGTTTGTGACAGGGCGCTCTGGGGCCAACGTCCTGACTTTC; CDR3 protein: CASSWTFVTGRSGANVLTF
clone size: NA; J gene: TRBJ1-3; V gene: TRBV5-1; D gene: NA; CDR3 DNA: TGCGCCAGCAGCTTGGACAGCTTACTCTCTGGAAACACCATATATTTT; CDR3 protein: CASSLDSLLSGNTIYF
clone size: NA; J gene: TRBJ2-1; V gene: TRBV5-1; D gene: TRBD2; CDR3 DNA: TGCGCCAGCAGCTTGTTCGGTTTAGCGGGAGGGCCTAGGCCCGATGAGCAGTTCTTC; CDR3 protein: CASSLFGLAGGPRPDEQFF
clone size: few; J gene: TRBJ1-1; V gene: TRBV30; D gene: TRBD1; CDR3 DNA: TGTGCCTGGGGCTGGACAGGGAACACTGAAGCTTTCTTT; CDR3 protein: CAWGWTGNTEAFF
clone size: NA; J gene: TRBJ2-7; V gene: TRBV6-5; D gene: TRBD1; CDR3 DNA: TGTGCCAGCAGTCCAACCGGGACAGGGGGCTACGAGCAGTACTTC; CDR3 protein: CASSPTGTGGYEQYF
clone size: NA; J gene: TRBJ2-7; V gene: TRBV6-5; D gene: TRBD1; CDR3 DNA: TGTGCCAGCAAACTGACAGGGCAATCCTACGAGCAGTACTTC; CDR3 protein: CASKLTGQSYEQYF
clone size: NA; J gene: TRBJ2-4; V gene: TRBV28; D gene: TRBD2; CDR3 DNA: TGTGCCAGCACGGGGGGGAACATTCAGTACTTC; CDR3 protein: CASTGGNIQYF
clone size: NA; J gene: TRBJ2-6; V gene: TRBV28; D gene: TRBD1; CDR3 DNA: TGTGCCAGCAGTTTGAGGGGGCTGAGGGTCTCTGGGGCCAACGTCCTGACTTTC; CDR3 protein: CASSLRGLRVSGANVLTF
clone size: NA; J gene: TRBJ2-1; V gene: TRBV2; D gene: NA; CDR3 DNA: TGTGCCAGCGGGGCGAGCCTAAGGACGCGGAATGAGCAGTTCTTC; CDR3 protein: CASGASLRTRNEQFF
clone size: NA; J gene: TRBJ2-5; V gene: TRBV28; D gene: NA; CDR3 DNA: TGTGCCAGCAGTCCAGGACTGGGCGGGGAGACCCAGTACTTC; CDR3 protein: CASSPGLGGETQYF
clone size: NA; J gene: TRBJ2-1; V gene: TRBV5-1; D gene: TRBD1; CDR3 DNA: TGCGCCAGCAGCCAACTAGGGACAGGGGGTAGAAATGAGCAGTTCTTC; CDR3 protein: CASSQLGTGGRNEQFF
clone size: NA; J gene: TRBJ2-3; V gene: TRBV7-9; D gene: NA; CDR3 DNA: TGTGCCAGCAGCTTATTTTGGCTAGATACGCAGTATTTT; CDR3 protein: CASSLFWLDTQYF
clone size: NA; J gene: TRBJ2-5; V gene: TRBV19; D gene: TRBD2; CDR3 DNA: TGTGCCAGTAGCGTAGCGGGAGGTTTTCTGGAGACCCAGTACTTC; CDR3 protein: CASSVAGGFLETQYF
clone size: NA; J gene: TRBJ2-3; V gene: TRBV20-1; D gene: TRBD2; CDR3 DNA: TGCAGTGGGACTAGCGTGGATACGCAGTATTTT; CDR3 protein: CSGTSVDTQYF
clone size: NA; J gene: TRBJ2-3; V gene: TRBV9; D gene: TRBD2; CDR3 DNA: TGTGCCAGCAGCGCAAGAGCGGGAGCCGTCCCAGATACGCAGTATTTT; CDR3 protein: CASSARAGAVPDTQYF
clone size: NA; J gene: TRBJ2-7; V gene: TRBV27; D gene: NA; CDR3 DNA: TGTGCCAGCAGTTTATCGCCTCCTTTTCGACCAGACGAGCAGTACTTC; CDR3 protein: CASSLSPPFRPDEQYF
clone size: NA; J gene: TRBJ2-2; V gene: TRBV5-1; D gene: TRBD1; CDR3 DNA: TGCGCCAGCAGCCCTGACAGGGGGAACACCGGGGAGCTGTTTTTT; CDR3 protein: CASSPDRGNTGELFF
clone size: NA; J gene: TRBJ2-7; V gene: TRBV9; D gene: NA; CDR3 DNA: TGTGCCAGCAGCGTAGGTCCGACCTACGAGCAGTACTTC; CDR3 protein: CASSVGPTYEQYF
clone size: once; J gene: TRBJ2-2; V gene: TRBV27; D gene: TRBD2; CDR3 DNA: TGTGCCAGCAGCACGGGACTAGCGGGAGTCGGGGAGCTGTTTTTT; CDR3 protein: CASSTGLAGVGELFF
clone size: NA; J gene: TRBJ2-2; V gene: TRBV11-1; D gene: TRBD2; CDR3 DNA: TGTGCCAGCAGCTTAGAGGGGACGGGAGGCTGGGGGGAGCTGTTTTTT; CDR3 protein: CASSLEGTGGWGELFF
clone size: NA; J gene: TRBJ2-3; V gene: TRBV5-1; D gene: TRBD2; CDR3 DNA: TGCGCCAGCAGCTTGGAGGGACTAGCCTCTTTTCTCACAGATACGCAGTATTTT; CDR3 protein: CASSLEGLASFLTDTQYF
clone size: NA; J gene: TRBJ2-3; V gene: TRBV9; D gene: TRBD2; CDR3 DNA: TGTGCCAGCAGCGTGAGCCTAGCGGGAGGAGGGGATACGCAGTATTTT; CDR3 protein: CASSVSLAGGGDTQYF
clone size: few; J gene: TRBJ1-2; V gene: TRBV6-5; D gene: TRBD1; CDR3 DNA: TGTGCCAGCAGTTACGGGACAGGGGGCAATGGCTACACCTTC; CDR3 protein: CASSYGTGGNGYTF
clone size: NA; J gene: TRBJ1-4; V gene: TRBV6-1; D gene: NA; CDR3 DNA: TGTGCCAGCAGTGTCTTCAGGGATAATGAAAAACTGTTTTTT; CDR3 protein: CASSVFRDNEKLFF
clone size: NA; J gene: TRBJ2-7; V gene: TRBV29-1; D gene: NA; CDR3 DNA: TGCAGCGTTGACATGGACAACTCCTACGAGCAGTACTTC; CDR3 protein: CSVDMDNSYEQYF